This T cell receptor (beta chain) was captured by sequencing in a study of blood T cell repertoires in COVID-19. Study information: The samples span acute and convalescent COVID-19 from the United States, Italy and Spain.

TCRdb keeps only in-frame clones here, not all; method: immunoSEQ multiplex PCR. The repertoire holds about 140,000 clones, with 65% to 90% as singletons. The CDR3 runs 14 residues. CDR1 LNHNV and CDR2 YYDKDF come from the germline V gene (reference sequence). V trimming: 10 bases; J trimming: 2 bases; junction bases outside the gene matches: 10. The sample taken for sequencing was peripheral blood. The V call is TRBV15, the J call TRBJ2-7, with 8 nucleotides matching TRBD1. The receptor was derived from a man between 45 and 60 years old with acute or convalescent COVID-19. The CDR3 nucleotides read TGTGCCATAGGCCGACAGGGGCAGGCCTACGAGCAGTACTTC. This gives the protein CAIGRQGQAYEQYF. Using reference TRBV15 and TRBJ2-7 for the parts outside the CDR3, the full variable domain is DAMVIQNPRYQVTQFGKPVTLSCSQTLNHNVMYWYQQKSSQAPKLLFHYYDKDFNNEADTPDNFQSRRPNTSFCFLDIRSPGLGDTAMYLCAIGRQGQAYEQYFGPGTRLTVT.